This T cell receptor beta chain was profiled in a study of blood T cell repertoires in COVID-19. Across the whole study: Samples taken during acute and convalescent COVID-19 were collected in the United States, Italy and Spain. PBMCs, B-cell-depleted T cells, or T cells provided the cDNA or gDNA that made up the material.

CDR1 and CDR2 (germline): LGHDT, YNNKEL (reference sequence). The germline V and J ends were trimmed by 7 bases and 5 bases, with 11 bases remaining between them. There are 12 residues in the CDR3. Authors' methods: Reference gene primer amplification yielded estimated nucleated cell counts. The table came from immunoSEQ multiplex PCR; TCRdb's copy has only in-frame clones and leaves some out. V and J calls and clone size come straight from that table; D and trimming were deduced from the DNA. The top ten hold approximately 4% of the sample, which has about 220,000 clones, approximately 77% seen once.

The sequence was obtained from an elderly woman with acute or convalescent COVID-19. The specimen sequenced was peripheral blood. J is TRBJ1-1 and V is TRBV3-1 (or the pseudogene TRBV3-2); D is possibly TRBD1 (5 bases). The CDR3 nucleotides read TGTGCCAGCATGTCCGGGGGGACTGAAGCTTTCTTT. Translated, it gives CASMSGGTEAFF.